The 5 T cell receptor beta chains below were found in one sample sequenced in a study of early T cells in non-severe SARS-CoV-2 infection. TCRdb reprocessed the 5' RACE reads via MiXCR and lists one record per CDR3 protein. The table shows 85,000 to 100,000 distinct CDR3 sequences, with roughly 9.6% occurring only once. Input material: whole blood. These receptors were obtained from an adult who was a healthcare worker with PCR-confirmed SARS-CoV-2 infection or an uninfected control (not recorded which).

This clonotype has more than one count but fewer than ten. J is TRBJ1-2 and V is TRBV27, with no clear D. Trimming cost V 8 bases and J 0 bases, with 13 bases left between them. The CDR3 loop spans 14 amino acids. Germline CDR1 reads MNHEY; CDR2 reads SMNVEV (reference sequence). CDR3 sequence: CASRLSGPNYGYTF. The CDR3 DNA is TGTGCCAGCCGCCTTTCCGGACCTAACTATGGCTACACCTTC.

This clonotype showed up many times. The chain couples TRBV30 to TRBJ1-1, with D unclear. The CDR3 has 15 amino acids. The germline V and J ends were trimmed by 3 bases and 0 bases, with 14 bases remaining between them. CDR1 is GTSNPN and CDR2 is SVGIG in the germline V gene (reference sequence). DNA of the CDR3: TGTGCCTGGAGGGATTTTACGGATATGAACACTGAAGCTTTCTTT. It specifies CAWRDFTDMNTEAFF. The full variable domain, with the rest looked up from reference TRBV30 and TRBJ1-1, is SQTIHQWPATLVQPVGSPLSLECTVEGTSNPNLYWYRQAAGRGLQLLFYSVGIGQISSEVPQNLSASRPQDRQFILSSKKLLLSDSGFYLCAWRDFTDMNTEAFFGQGTRLTVV.

The rearrangement joins TRBV7-8 to TRBJ2-2; TRBD1 is a possible D gene (5 bases). Germline loops: CDR1 SGHVS, CDR2 FQNEAQ. The V gene lost 2 bases and the J gene lost 2 bases, with 9 bases spanning the gap. This CDR3 region has 15 residues. Here the CDR3 reads CASSLIQGNTGELFF. CDR3 in DNA: TGTGCCAGCAGCTTAATCCAGGGTAACACCGGGGAGCTGTTTTTT.

The V call is TRBV12-3 or TRBV12-4, the J call TRBJ1-2, with TRBD1 as a possible D gene (5 bases). This CDR3 region has 12 residues. Between the trimmed V and J ends, which lost 3 bases and 8 bases, there was a span of 10 bases. CDR3 region: CASSFLGVGYTF. In DNA form, the CDR3 reads TGTGCCAGCAGTTTTTTGGGGGTCGGCTACACCTTC.

This clonotype occurred many times. The V call is TRBV2, the J call TRBJ1-5; no clear D. From germline, CDR1 is SNHLY and CDR2 FYNNEI. The V end lost 10 bases, the J end lost 5 bases, and 18 bases lay between the germline ends. The CDR3 extends over 14 amino acids. CDR3 amino acids: CATGIGESDQPQHF. The CDR3 DNA reads TGTGCCACGGGAATCGGGGAATCCGATCAGCCCCAGCATTTT.